This T cell receptor (beta chain) was documented in a study of blood T cells in healthy people across ages. This clonotype was seen many times. As yet, its antigen is unknown. Findings and caveats of the study: It was the long-lived donors that had more naive CD4+ cells and higher diversity than aged donors.

Per the germline V gene, CDR1 is SGDLS and CDR2 is YYNGEE. The CDR3 covers 13 residues. The V and J ends lost 4 bases and 2 bases respectively, with 10 bases between them. Using a J-beta primer mix together with a sample-barcoded 5' primer, a second PCR was run for roughly 6 to 11 cycles. TCRdb recomputed calls from the 5' RACE reads with MiXCR, one row per CDR3 protein. The data show 910,000 or so distinct CDR3 sequences, about 53% seen once. The chain carries TRBV9 and TRBJ2-7; the D gene is possibly TRBD2 (6 bases). The origin of this receptor is an older woman in good health. The sample consisted of blood. CDR3: CASSPAGPYEQYF. The CDR3 DNA follows: TGTGCCAGCAGCCCCGCGGGACCCTACGAGCAGTACTTC.